These 13 T cell receptor beta chains came from one sample sequenced in a study of early T cells in non-severe SARS-CoV-2 infection. TCRdb reprocessed the 5' RACE reads with MiXCR, giving one entry per CDR3 protein. Here the sample spans more than 60,000 distinct CDR3 sequences, just under 5% being singletons. Material for sequencing was whole blood. These receptors all stem from an adult who was a healthcare worker with PCR-confirmed SARS-CoV-2 infection or an uninfected control (not recorded which).

J is TRBJ2-3 and V is TRBV6-2 or TRBV6-3; tentative D call: TRBD2 (6 bases). Trimming cost V 4 bases and J 5 bases, with 16 bases left between them. The germline gives CDR1 MNHEY, CDR2 SVGEGT. The CDR3 totals 15 residues. CDR3 region: CASSSGTAGGDTQYF. DNA for the CDR3: TGTGCCAGCAGTTCCGGGACTGCCGGGGGAGATACGCAGTATTTT.

CDR3 nucleotide sequence: TGCGCCAGCAGCCAAGATCTCTGGGACGAGGGCTACACCTTC. It encodes CASSQDLWDEGYTF. The chain employs TRBV4-1 and TRBJ1-2, with TRBD1 as a possible D gene (5 bases). The germline V gene encodes CDR1 MGHRA and CDR2 YSYEKL. The CDR3 runs 14 residues. The V end was cut by 0 bases, the J end by 8 bases, with 13 bases between.

This clonotype has at least ten counts. This chain links TRBV18 with TRBJ1-2; weak D call: TRBD1 (5 bases). The CDR3 is 15 amino acids. V lost 2 bases and J 4 bases, leaving 14 bases between the germline ends. Germline V CDR1 and CDR2: KGHSH, LQKENI. The CDR3 nucleotides read TGTGCCAGCTCACCATCGAATAAGCAGGGCTATGGCTACACCTTC. It encodes CASSPSNKQGYGYTF. Complete variable domain (other parts from reference TRBV18 and TRBJ1-2): NAGVMQNPRHLVRRRGQEARLRCSPMKGHSHVYWYRQLPEEGLKFMVYLQKENIIDESGMPKERFSAEFPKEGPSILRIQQVVRGDSAAYFCASSPSNKQGYGYTFGSGTRLTVV.

This clonotype was observed at least ten times. CDR3 in amino acids: CASSQEMFSPLHF. CDR3 nucleotides: TGTGCCAGCAGCCAAGAAATGTTCTCACCCCTCCACTTT. The V gene is TRBV14, the J gene TRBJ1-6; D remains unclear. Germline values: CDR1 SGHDN, CDR2 FVKESK. V was shortened by 0 bases and J by 10 bases, with 7 bases between the two germline ends. This CDR3 has 13 residues.

The chain is built from TRBV5-5 and TRBJ1-1; D call uncertain. The V end lost 1 base, the J end lost 8 bases, and 6 bases lay between the germline ends. The CDR3 is 11 amino acids. Germline V gene sequence: CDR1 SGHKS, CDR2 YYEKEE (reference sequence). The CDR3 DNA reads TGTGCCAGCAGCTTGAACAGCGAAGCTTTCTTT. It specifies CASSLNSEAFF.

This clonotype was observed at least ten times. J is TRBJ1-2 and V is TRBV19; 8 bases are a match to TRBD1. The CDR3 runs 13 residues. In germline, CDR1 is LNHDA, CDR2 SQIVND (reference sequence). The J segment lost 7 bases and the V segment lost 5 bases, leaving 6 bases of the junction unmatched. The CDR3 DNA follows: TGTGCCAGTAGTCCGGGACAGGTCCGTGGCTACACCTTC. It is translated as CASSPGQVRGYTF.

The chain combines TRBV7-3 with TRBJ2-3; D remains unclear. This CDR3 contains 13 residues. Germline CDR1 reads SGHTA; CDR2 reads FQGTGA. Trimming took off 2 bases at V and 1 base at J, with 4 bases between the two ends. The CDR3 bases are TGTGCCAGCAGCTTACACCGCACAGATACGCAGTATTTT. It encodes CASSLHRTDTQYF. Filled out from reference TRBV7-3 and TRBJ2-3, the complete variable domain reads GAGVSQTPSNKVTEKGKYVELRCDPISGHTALYWYRQSLGQGPEFLIYFQGTGAADDSGLPNDRFFAVRPEGSVSTLKIQRTERGDSAVYLCASSLHRTDTQYFGPGTRLTVL.

The chain is built from TRBV14 and TRBJ1-2; a possible D gene is TRBD1 (5 bases). Trimming took off 2 bases at V and 4 bases at J, with 11 bases between the two ends. The CDR3 runs to 14 residues. Germline lookup yields CDR1 SGHDN and CDR2 FVKESK. Here the CDR3 DNA reads TGTGCCAGCAGCCAACGGGGGATCAGCTATGGCTACACCTTC. Encoded protein: CASSQRGISYGYTF.

This clonotype appeared many times. The chain combines TRBV19 with TRBJ2-7; 11 nucleotides agree with TRBD1. The germline V gene has CDR1 LNHDA and CDR2 SQIVND (reference sequence). CDR3 length equals 13 residues. V lost 5 bases to trimming and J lost 5 bases; unmatched junction nucleotides: 2. The CDR3 DNA reads TGTGCCAGTAGTGGACAGGGGGCCCACGAGCAGTACTTC. This codes for CASSGQGAHEQYF.

V and J are TRBV20-1 and TRBJ2-3; 10 bases are shared with TRBD1. CDR3 size: 19 residues. The germline V gene encodes CDR1 DFQATT and CDR2 SNEGSKA (reference sequence). Losses at the gene ends were 0 bases for V and 0 bases for J; bases not matched to a gene: 12. As DNA, the CDR3 is TGCAGTGCTAGAGAGCCGCCGGACAGGGGGATTCCAAGCACAGATACGCAGTATTTT. This codes for CSAREPPDRGIPSTDTQYF.

There are many counts of this clonotype. The chain is built from TRBV9 and TRBJ2-2, with D possibly matching TRBD2 (7 bases). The CDR3 consists of 20 residues. Trimming pared 0 bases from V and 0 bases from J, leaving 21 bases between. CDR1 and CDR2 (germline): SGDLS, YYNGEE. CDR3 nucleotides: TGTGCCAGCAGCGTAGCGTGGAGGGGGAGCGGGGCCCCGAACACCGGGGAGCTGTTTTTT. It translates to CASSVAWRGSGAPNTGELFF.

This chain links TRBV9 with TRBJ2-2, with a possible D match to TRBD1 (6 bases). In germline, CDR1 is SGDLS, CDR2 YYNGEE. Trimming stripped 7 bases from V and 5 bases from J, with 12 bases between. The CDR3 runs to 13 residues. CDR3 sequence: CASAYRATGELFF. The CDR3 nucleotides are TGTGCCAGCGCCTACAGGGCGACCGGGGAGCTGTTTTTT.

This clonotype was detected many times. The chain combines TRBV5-4 with TRBJ2-3, with D possibly called TRBD1 or TRBD2 (5 bases each). Between the trimmed V and J ends, which lost 6 bases and 3 bases, there was a span of 8 bases. CDR1 is SGHNT and CDR2 is YYREEE in the germline V gene (reference sequence). The CDR3 extends over 12 amino acids. For the CDR3, the DNA is TGTGCCAGCACTGGGGGTACAGATACGCAGTATTTT. Encoded protein: CASTGGTDTQYF.